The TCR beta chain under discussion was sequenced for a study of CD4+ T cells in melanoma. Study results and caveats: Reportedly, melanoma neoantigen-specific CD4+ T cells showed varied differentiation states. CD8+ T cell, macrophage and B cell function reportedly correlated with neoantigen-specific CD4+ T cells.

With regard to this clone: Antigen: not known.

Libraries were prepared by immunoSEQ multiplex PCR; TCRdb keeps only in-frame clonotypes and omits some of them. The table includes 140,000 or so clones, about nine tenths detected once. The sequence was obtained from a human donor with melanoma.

The CDR3 reads CASSTDPKGTGELFF. As DNA, the CDR3 is TGCGCCAGCAGCACGGACCCGAAGGGTACCGGGGAGCTGTTTTTT. V and J are TRBV5-1 and TRBJ2-2; D is undetermined. V was clipped by 4 bases and J by 5 bases, with 15 bases between them. Germline CDR1 is SGHRS and CDR2 is YFSETQ. CDR3 length equals 15 residues.